Given below is one T cell receptor (beta chain) in context. This CDR3 contains 14 residues. The germline V and J ends were trimmed by 7 bases and 3 bases, with 16 bases remaining between them. Germline V lookup: CDR1 SEHNR, CDR2 FQNEAQ (reference sequence). This specimen belongs to a study of shared clonotypes between healthy human individuals. Background on the study: The composition of the donors was two women and a few men aged 18 to 49.

For unsorted samples, genomic DNA was extracted from 94 million or so PBMCs. Sequencing on ten immunoSEQ deep assay plates was performed for unsorted PBMC DNA. Sequencing was performed with immunoSEQ multiplex PCR; in TCRdb, only in-frame clones are kept and a portion is missing. Counted here are fewer than 650,000 clones, 76% occurring once; the ten biggest clones make up 13%. This chain joins TRBV7-9 and TRBJ2-7; D tentatively fits TRBD1 or TRBD2 (5 bases each). The origin of this receptor is a woman between 40 and 55 years old in good health. Some clones in this sample may be carry-over from other donors' samples. The material sequenced was PBMCs. CDR3 sequence reads: CASTPSLGDYEQYF. CDR3 nucleotide sequence: TGTGCCAGCACCCCCTCTTTGGGGGACTACGAGCAGTACTTC.